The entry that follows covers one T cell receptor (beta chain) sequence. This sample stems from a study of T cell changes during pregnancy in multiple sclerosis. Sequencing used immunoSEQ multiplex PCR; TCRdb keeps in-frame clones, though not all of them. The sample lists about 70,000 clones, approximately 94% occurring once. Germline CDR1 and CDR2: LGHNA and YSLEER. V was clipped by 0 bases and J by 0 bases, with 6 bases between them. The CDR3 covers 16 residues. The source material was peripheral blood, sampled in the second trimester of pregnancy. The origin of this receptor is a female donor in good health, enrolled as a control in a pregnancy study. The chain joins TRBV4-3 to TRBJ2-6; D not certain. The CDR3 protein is CASSQESYSGANVLTF. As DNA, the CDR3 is TGCGCCAGCAGCCAAGAATCGTACTCTGGGGCCAACGTCCTGACTTTC.